Reported below is one T cell receptor beta chain. This sample was taken from a study of blood T cell repertoires in COVID-19. Study-wide context: From T cells, B-cell-depleted T cells, or PBMCs came the material, which was cDNA or gDNA.

Sequenced by immunoSEQ multiplex PCR; TCRdb stores in-frame clones only, minus some. The table records some 270,000 clones, 75% to 90% of them present only once. Trimming cost V 4 bases and J 3 bases, with 12 bases left between them. The CDR3 has 15 residues. Germline assignment: CDR1 SGHDN and CDR2 FVKESK. This receptor was identified in a man aged 45-65 years with acute or convalescent COVID-19. The rearrangement links TRBV14 to TRBJ2-2, with D perhaps TRBD1 (6 bases). The specimen was peripheral blood. CDR3 in DNA: TGTGCCAGCAGCCTACCAGGGGCCCACACCGGGGAGCTGTTTTTT. This encodes CASSLPGAHTGELFF.